The clone carrying this TCR beta chain was detected many times. The target antigen is unknown. The CDR3 has 13 residues. V dropped 7 bases and J dropped 5 bases, with 16 bases sitting between them. The germline V gene has CDR1 SGDLS and CDR2 YYNGEE. The data were taken from a study of neurological immune-mediated disorders. Whole-study findings and limits: Patients with HTLV-1-associated myelopathy had the highest level of TCR clonal expansion, whereas patients with multiple sclerosis had the lowest level, falling beneath the level found in healthy controls.

With 10-nucleotide random UMIs, 5'RACE was used to make the cDNA. Each sequencing run yielded over 170 million TCR-beta sequences from 15-18 subjects. TCRdb re-called the 5' RACE reads with MiXCR, one entry per CDR3 protein. The sample carries about 76,000 distinct CDR3 sequences, roughly 17% recorded once. It was from 2 million PBMCs stored at -80 C that the unsorted libraries were obtained. The receptor was derived from a woman in her thirties or forties in good health. Sequencing used PBMCs. The chain employs TRBV9 and TRBJ2-7, with D possibly matching TRBD2 (6 bases). Written as DNA, the CDR3 is TGTGCCAGCTCAAGAGGAGGAGGGAACGAGCAGTACTTC. Translation gives CASSRGGGNEQYF.